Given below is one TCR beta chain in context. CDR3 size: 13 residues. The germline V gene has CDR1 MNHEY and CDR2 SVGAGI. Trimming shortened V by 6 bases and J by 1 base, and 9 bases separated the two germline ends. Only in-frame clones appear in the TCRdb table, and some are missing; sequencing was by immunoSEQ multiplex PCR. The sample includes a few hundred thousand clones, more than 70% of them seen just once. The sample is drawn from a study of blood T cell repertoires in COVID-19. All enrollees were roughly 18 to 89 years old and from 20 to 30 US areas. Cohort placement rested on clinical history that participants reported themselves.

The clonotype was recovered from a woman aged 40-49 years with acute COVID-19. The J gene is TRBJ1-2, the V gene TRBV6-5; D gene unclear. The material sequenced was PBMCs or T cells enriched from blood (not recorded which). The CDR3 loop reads CASRPSNNYGYTF. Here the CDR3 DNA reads TGTGCCAGCAGGCCCTCTAATAACTATGGCTACACCTTC.